A selection of T cell receptor beta chains follows, all from one sample in a study of blood T cell repertoires in COVID-19. The method was immunoSEQ multiplex PCR; TCRdb's version includes in-frame clones alone and lacks a portion of them. This table has about 250,000 clones, nearly 90% appearing once. The sample consisted of peripheral blood. These receptors were collected from a man aged 18 to 35 with active or convalescent COVID-19. CDR3s include the opening cysteine and the closing phenylalanine or tryptophan. The order of the fields is V gene, D gene, clone size, J gene, CDR3 DNA, CDR3 protein. D genes are given only for firm matches. Size is stated for part of the rows, as once, few or many counts, or as a class when the clone is expanded.

v_call: TRBV6-5
d_call: .
clone_size: .
j_call: TRBJ1-5
cdr3_nt: TGTGCCAGCAGGCCTATGACAGGAGGTCAGCCCCAGCATTTT
cdr3_aa: CASRPMTGGQPQHF

v_call: TRBV14
d_call: .
clone_size: .
j_call: TRBJ2-3
cdr3_nt: TGTGCCAGCAGCCAGAAGCCGGATACGCAGTATTTT
cdr3_aa: CASSQKPDTQYF

v_call: TRBV5-8
d_call: TRBD1
clone_size: .
j_call: TRBJ1-6
cdr3_nt: TGTGCCAGCAGTCTGGGACAGGGGCGTATTTCACCCCTCCACTTT
cdr3_aa: CASSLGQGRISPLHF

v_call: TRBV5-1
d_call: .
clone_size: .
j_call: TRBJ2-7
cdr3_nt: TGCGCCAGCAGCTTGACAGTCGGGATTAACGAGCAGTACTTC
cdr3_aa: CASSLTVGINEQYF

v_call: TRBV27
d_call: TRBD2
clone_size: .
j_call: TRBJ2-5
cdr3_nt: TGTGCCAGCAAAGCTAGCGGGGGGCGAGAGACCCAGTACTTC
cdr3_aa: CASKASGGRETQYF

v_call: TRBV10-2
d_call: .
clone_size: once
j_call: TRBJ1-1
cdr3_nt: TGCGCCAGCAGTGACAGGGTGAACACTGAAGCTTTCTTT
cdr3_aa: CASSDRVNTEAFF

v_call: TRBV6-2/TRBV6-3
d_call: .
clone_size: .
j_call: TRBJ2-6
cdr3_nt: TGTGCCAGCAGTTACTCGAGAGGACTATCTGGGGCCAACGTCCTGACTTTC
cdr3_aa: CASSYSRGLSGANVLTF

v_call: TRBV5-4
d_call: .
clone_size: .
j_call: TRBJ1-4
cdr3_nt: TGTGCCAGCAGCCCTCAGGGTACGACTAATGAAAAACTGTTTTTT
cdr3_aa: CASSPQGTTNEKLFF

v_call: TRBV5-1
d_call: .
clone_size: .
j_call: TRBJ2-1
cdr3_nt: TGCGCCAGCAGCGTGGACAACTCCTACAATGAGCAGTTCTTC
cdr3_aa: CASSVDNSYNEQFF

v_call: TRBV29-1
d_call: .
clone_size: once
j_call: TRBJ2-7
cdr3_nt: TGCAGCGTTATACGGTTCCGTTACTTC
cdr3_aa: CSVIRFRYF

v_call: TRBV30
d_call: TRBD1
clone_size: .
j_call: TRBJ1-3
cdr3_nt: TGTGCCTGGAGGACCGAAGGACAGGCTGGAAACACCATATATTTT
cdr3_aa: CAWRTEGQAGNTIYF

v_call: TRBV28
d_call: .
clone_size: few
j_call: TRBJ1-2
cdr3_nt: TGTGCCAGCAGTTTTTTGGGGGGTGGCTACACCTTC
cdr3_aa: CASSFLGGGYTF

v_call: TRBV19
d_call: TRBD1
clone_size: .
j_call: TRBJ1-5
cdr3_nt: TGTGCCAGTAGTTTTCGGACAGGGGACGAGCAGCCCCAGCATTTT
cdr3_aa: CASSFRTGDEQPQHF

v_call: TRBV7-2
d_call: .
clone_size: .
j_call: TRBJ2-1
cdr3_nt: TGTGCCAGCAGCTCACTGTCCTCCTACAATGAGCAGTTCTTC
cdr3_aa: CASSSLSSYNEQFF

v_call: TRBV4-1
d_call: TRBD2
clone_size: .
j_call: TRBJ2-1
cdr3_nt: TGCGCCAGCAGCCAAGATCCCCCGGCTAGCGGGAGCCCCAATGAGCAGTTCTTC
cdr3_aa: CASSQDPPASGSPNEQFF

v_call: TRBV12-5
d_call: TRBD2
clone_size: .
j_call: TRBJ2-3
cdr3_nt: TGTGCTAGTGGAGAAGCGGGAGGTTTCACAGATACGCAGTATTTT
cdr3_aa: CASGEAGGFTDTQYF

v_call: TRBV4-3
d_call: TRBD2
clone_size: .
j_call: TRBJ2-3
cdr3_nt: TGCGCCAGCAGCCAAGATCCCCCTCCCAGCGCCAGTGGGGGGGGGAATACGCAGTATTTT
cdr3_aa: CASSQDPPPSASGGGNTQYF

v_call: TRBV6-5
d_call: TRBD2
clone_size: .
j_call: TRBJ2-5
cdr3_nt: TGTGCCAGCAGTCGGGGGGGGGAGACCCAGTACTTC
cdr3_aa: CASSRGGETQYF

v_call: TRBV5-1
d_call: .
clone_size: .
j_call: TRBJ2-5
cdr3_nt: TGCGCCAGCAGCTTGGATCGAGCGGAAGAGACCCAGTACTTC
cdr3_aa: CASSLDRAEETQYF

v_call: TRBV2
d_call: .
clone_size: .
j_call: TRBJ2-7
cdr3_nt: TGTGCCAGCAGTTCCGGAGGCCTCGACGGTCGGGAGCAGTACTTC
cdr3_aa: CASSSGGLDGREQYF

v_call: TRBV9
d_call: TRBD1
clone_size: .
j_call: TRBJ2-7
cdr3_nt: TGTGCCAGCAGCGTACAGGGGGCCTCCGAGCAGTACTTC
cdr3_aa: CASSVQGASEQYF

v_call: TRBV28
d_call: TRBD1
clone_size: .
j_call: TRBJ1-4
cdr3_nt: TGTGCCAGCAGTCCGGTCAGGGGGCGGGAAAAACTGTTTTTT
cdr3_aa: CASSPVRGREKLFF

v_call: TRBV5-5
d_call: TRBD1
clone_size: .
j_call: TRBJ2-4
cdr3_nt: TGTGCCAGCAGCCCAGAAGGGACAGGGGGCGGGATGGCCAAAAACATTCAGTACTTC
cdr3_aa: CASSPEGTGGGMAKNIQYF

v_call: TRBV25-1
d_call: .
clone_size: .
j_call: TRBJ2-2
cdr3_nt: TGTGCCAGCAATGACAGGTCTTCCACCGGGGAGCTGTTTTTT
cdr3_aa: CASNDRSSTGELFF

v_call: TRBV7-2
d_call: TRBD2
clone_size: .
j_call: TRBJ2-1
cdr3_nt: TGTGCCAGCAGCGTGGGACTAGCGGGGGTCCAGGTCTCCTACAATGAGCAGTTCTTC
cdr3_aa: CASSVGLAGVQVSYNEQFF

v_call: TRBV7-7
d_call: TRBD2
clone_size: .
j_call: TRBJ2-1
cdr3_nt: TGTGCCAGCAGCGTAACTAGCGGGGGGACATACAATGAGCAGTTCTTC
cdr3_aa: CASSVTSGGTYNEQFF

v_call: TRBV14
d_call: TRBD2
clone_size: .
j_call: TRBJ2-5
cdr3_nt: TGTGCCAGCAGCCACGGACTAGCGGGCGGGTACAGCTTCGAGACCCAGTACTTC
cdr3_aa: CASSHGLAGGYSFETQYF

v_call: TRBV2
d_call: .
clone_size: .
j_call: TRBJ1-2
cdr3_nt: TGTGCCAGCAGAGCGGAAGGCGTCTATGGCTACACCTTC
cdr3_aa: CASRAEGVYGYTF

v_call: TRBV30
d_call: .
clone_size: .
j_call: TRBJ1-1
cdr3_nt: TGTGCCTGGAGTGTAAGGTCAGGAACTGAAGCTTTCTTT
cdr3_aa: CAWSVRSGTEAFF

v_call: TRBV28
d_call: TRBD1
clone_size: .
j_call: TRBJ1-5
cdr3_nt: TGTGCCAGCACTTTGGACAGGGCGATCAATCAGCCCCAGCATTTT
cdr3_aa: CASTLDRAINQPQHF

v_call: TRBV28
d_call: .
clone_size: .
j_call: TRBJ1-5
cdr3_nt: TGTGCCAGCAGTCCCCATATCTCACACGGCGGCCAGCCCCAGCATTTT
cdr3_aa: CASSPHISHGGQPQHF

v_call: TRBV3-1/TRBV3-2
d_call: TRBD1
clone_size: .
j_call: TRBJ1-2
cdr3_nt: TGTGCCAGCAGCCCGCAAGGGCAGGGGGCGTTCAGCTATGGCTACACCTTC
cdr3_aa: CASSPQGQGAFSYGYTF

v_call: TRBV6-2/TRBV6-3
d_call: .
clone_size: .
j_call: TRBJ2-7
cdr3_nt: TGTGCCAGCAGTTACGAGGGAGAGTCCCCTTCTCCCTACGAGCAGTACTTC
cdr3_aa: CASSYEGESPSPYEQYF

v_call: TRBV15
d_call: .
clone_size: .
j_call: TRBJ1-5
cdr3_nt: TGTGCCACCAGCAGAGATTTGGGGCAGTATGGGGGGGGCAATCAGCCCCAGCATTTT
cdr3_aa: CATSRDLGQYGGGNQPQHF

v_call: TRBV5-1
d_call: TRBD2
clone_size: .
j_call: TRBJ2-2
cdr3_nt: TGCGCCAGCAGCCCGGGACTAGGACCCACCGGGGAGCTGTTTTTT
cdr3_aa: CASSPGLGPTGELFF

v_call: TRBV2
d_call: TRBD2
clone_size: .
j_call: TRBJ2-7
cdr3_nt: TGTGCCAGCAGGTACCCTAGCGGGGGCTACGAGCAGTACTTC
cdr3_aa: CASRYPSGGYEQYF

v_call: TRBV20-1
d_call: .
clone_size: .
j_call: TRBJ1-1
cdr3_nt: TGCAGTGCTAGTGCAGGGGTCGCTGAAGCTTTCTTT
cdr3_aa: CSASAGVAEAFF

v_call: TRBV7-2
d_call: .
clone_size: few
j_call: TRBJ1-2
cdr3_nt: TGTGCCAGCAGCTTAGTGTGGAGCAAACCCGCTAACTATGGCTACACCTTC
cdr3_aa: CASSLVWSKPANYGYTF

v_call: TRBV3-1/TRBV3-2
d_call: TRBD1
clone_size: few
j_call: TRBJ1-4
cdr3_nt: TGTGCCAGCAGTCAAATTACGGACAGGCCTAATGAAAAACTGTTTTTT
cdr3_aa: CASSQITDRPNEKLFF

v_call: TRBV30
d_call: .
clone_size: .
j_call: TRBJ1-3
cdr3_nt: TGTGCCTGGGAACGGGGAAACACCATATATTTT
cdr3_aa: CAWERGNTIYF

v_call: TRBV5-4
d_call: TRBD1
clone_size: once
j_call: TRBJ2-1
cdr3_nt: TGTGCCAGCAGCTTGAACGGACAGGGAATTTACAATGAGCAGTTCTTC
cdr3_aa: CASSLNGQGIYNEQFF

v_call: TRBV9
d_call: .
clone_size: .
j_call: TRBJ2-3
cdr3_nt: TGTGCCAGCAGCGTAGAGCAGCGGAGGGGAGATACGCAGTATTTT
cdr3_aa: CASSVEQRRGDTQYF

v_call: TRBV5-1
d_call: TRBD1
clone_size: .
j_call: TRBJ1-1
cdr3_nt: TGCGCCACCGCAAGGACAGGGTATGACACTGAAGCTTTCTTT
cdr3_aa: CATARTGYDTEAFF

v_call: TRBV5-1
d_call: .
clone_size: .
j_call: TRBJ1-1
cdr3_nt: TGCGCCAGCAGCACAGGACGGACAGACACTGAAGCTTTCTTT
cdr3_aa: CASSTGRTDTEAFF

v_call: TRBV29-1
d_call: TRBD1
clone_size: few
j_call: TRBJ1-2
cdr3_nt: TGCAGCGCCTTAGCCCCAGGGGGCGCGTACTATGGCTACACCTTC
cdr3_aa: CSALAPGGAYYGYTF

v_call: TRBV6-5
d_call: .
clone_size: .
j_call: TRBJ1-5
cdr3_nt: TGTGCCAGCAAGGAAACAGTGAATCAGCCCCAGCATTTT
cdr3_aa: CASKETVNQPQHF

v_call: TRBV5-1
d_call: .
clone_size: once
j_call: TRBJ2-7
cdr3_nt: TGCGCCAGCAGCTTGGAGTGGGACAACTACGAGCAGTACTTC
cdr3_aa: CASSLEWDNYEQYF

v_call: TRBV28
d_call: .
clone_size: .
j_call: TRBJ2-1
cdr3_nt: TGTGCCAGCAGTACCCGGGGCAGGGGAACCTACAATGAGCAGTTCTTC
cdr3_aa: CASSTRGRGTYNEQFF

v_call: TRBV24-1
d_call: TRBD2
clone_size: .
j_call: TRBJ2-1
cdr3_nt: TGTGCCACCAGTGATCGCGGGACTAGCGGTGACAATGAGCAGTTCTTC
cdr3_aa: CATSDRGTSGDNEQFF

v_call: TRBV3-1/TRBV3-2
d_call: TRBD2
clone_size: .
j_call: TRBJ2-1
cdr3_nt: TGTGCCAGCAGCCAAGATCGGGTAGCGGGGGGGCCGATCCTTGAGCAGTTCTTC
cdr3_aa: CASSQDRVAGGPILEQFF

v_call: TRBV5-1
d_call: .
clone_size: .
j_call: TRBJ2-2
cdr3_nt: TGCGCCAGCAGAGGAGGAGGGGGCATTCGGGAGCTGTTTTTT
cdr3_aa: CASRGGGGIRELFF

v_call: TRBV3-1/TRBV3-2
d_call: TRBD2
clone_size: .
j_call: TRBJ2-1
cdr3_nt: TGTGCCAGCAGCCCGACTAGCGGGGGGCATAATGAGCAGTTCTTC
cdr3_aa: CASSPTSGGHNEQFF

v_call: TRBV18
d_call: TRBD1
clone_size: .
j_call: TRBJ1-1
cdr3_nt: TGTGCCAGCTCATCACTGGAGACAGGGGAGGGTGGCACTGAAGCTTTCTTT
cdr3_aa: CASSSLETGEGGTEAFF

v_call: TRBV2
d_call: .
clone_size: .
j_call: TRBJ1-5
cdr3_nt: TGTGCCAGCATGGGGCCGAGCAATCAGCCCCAGCATTTT
cdr3_aa: CASMGPSNQPQHF

v_call: TRBV30
d_call: TRBD1
clone_size: .
j_call: TRBJ1-2
cdr3_nt: TGTGCCTGGAGAAGCCCTCCGGGACAGGGCCACCCCACCTATGGCTACACCTTC
cdr3_aa: CAWRSPPGQGHPTYGYTF

v_call: TRBV5-4
d_call: .
clone_size: .
j_call: TRBJ1-2
cdr3_nt: TGTGCCAGCAGCATACCCACGGGACAAGGTATGTATAGTGGCTACACCTTC
cdr3_aa: CASSIPTGQGMYSGYTF

v_call: TRBV27
d_call: .
clone_size: few
j_call: TRBJ2-7
cdr3_nt: TGTGCCAGCAGTTTAGGAGCGGCAGCGGTGCAGTACTTC
cdr3_aa: CASSLGAAAVQYF